Below are 22 T cell receptor beta chains sequenced from a single sample in a study of identical twins. TCRdb called the 5' RACE reads again in MiXCR, with one record for every CDR3 protein. The sample lists 500,000 to 650,000 distinct CDR3 sequences; about 7% were seen once. In addition, the sample was reused for a study of yellow fever vaccine responses in identical twins.

The sample was PBMCs. Every receptor here comes from a woman in her late teens or twenties in good health.

The chain has TRBV28 and TRBJ1-1; no definite D call. Germline V gene sequence: CDR1 MDHEN, CDR2 SYDVKM. The CDR3 spans 15 residues. With 5 bases removed from V and 1 base from J, the gap between germline ends came to 14 bases. The CDR3 spells CASSVLGFGNTEAFF. The DNA of the CDR3 is TGTGCCAGCAGTGTACTGGGGTTTGGGAACACTGAAGCTTTCTTT. Complete variable domain (other parts from reference TRBV28 and TRBJ1-1): DVKVTQSSRYLVKRTGEKVFLECVQDMDHENMFWYRQDPGLGLRLIYFSYDVKMKEKGDIPEGYSVSREKKERFSLILESASTNQTSMYLCASSVLGFGNTEAFFGQGTRLTVV.

The table lists this clonotype with many counts. The chain joins TRBV20-1 to TRBJ2-3, with 10 positions matching TRBD2. The germline CDR1 and CDR2 sequences are DFQATT and SNEGSKA (reference sequence). CDR3 length equals 16 residues. V dropped 7 bases and J dropped 5; count of bases not matched to a gene: 15. This chain's CDR3 is CSVNAGAGGLQDTQYF. The CDR3 DNA is TGCAGTGTCAACGCCGGAGCGGGAGGGCTTCAAGATACGCAGTATTTT.

V usage is TRBV5-6 and J usage is TRBJ2-3; the D is unclear. V was trimmed by 1 base and J by 0 bases, leaving 12 bases between them. This CDR3 contains 16 residues. Germline-derived CDR1 and CDR2 are SGHDT and YYEEEE. CDR3 DNA sequence: TGTGCCAGCAGCTTGAATTTTGGCGGAAGCACAGATACGCAGTATTTT. Protein: CASSLNFGGSTDTQYF.

This clonotype appeared a few times. V gene TRBV6-5 combines with J gene TRBJ2-7; 11 nucleotides match TRBD2. The CDR3 extends over 17 amino acids. CDR1 MNHEY and CDR2 SVGAGI come from the germline V gene. J lost 2 bases, V lost 0 bases, and 6 bases had no gene match. CDR3 region: CASSYSLTSGTPYEQYF. The CDR3 DNA follows: TGTGCCAGCAGTTACTCTTTGACTAGCGGGACCCCCTACGAGCAGTACTTC.

This clonotype was recorded many times. The V and J genes are TRBV12-3 or TRBV12-4 and TRBJ1-5, with TRBD1 identical over 7 bases. The CDR3 is 14 amino acids. V was clipped by 5 bases and J by 10 bases; unmatched bases: 11. The CDR3 spells CASSPGQGVRPQHF. The CDR3 DNA reads TGTGCCAGCAGTCCCGGGCAGGGGGTGAGACCCCAGCATTTT.

The chain has TRBV6-1 and TRBJ1-1; the D gene is possibly TRBD1 (5 bases). Germline lookup yields CDR1 MNHNS and CDR2 SASEGT. Trimming removed 3 bases from V and 3 bases from J, with 14 bases in between. The CDR3 sequence is 15 residues long. The CDR3 DNA follows: TGTGCCAGCAGTGATTCTGGGACCGGGGACACTGAAGCTTTCTTT. This sequence encodes CASSDSGTGDTEAFF.

The chain has TRBV5-1 and TRBJ2-7; 11 bases line up with TRBD2. CDR1 SGHRS and CDR2 YFSETQ come from the germline V gene. The V and J ends lost 8 bases and 2 bases, in that order; junction bases with no gene match: 6. The CDR3 contains 14 residues. The CDR3 DNA sequence: TGCGCCAGTACTTGGGGACTAGCGGCCTACGAGCAGTACTTC. It translates to CASTWGLAAYEQYF.

V gene TRBV7-6 combines with J gene TRBJ2-1, with 9 bases that match TRBD2. V lost 1 base and J lost 7; bases outside the gene matches: 8. CDR1 SGHVS and CDR2 FNYEAQ come from the germline V gene. The CDR3 is 16 residues long. The CDR3 spells CASSLGQAGGPNEQFF. The CDR3 coding sequence is TGTGCCAGCAGCTTAGGTCAGGCGGGAGGGCCGAATGAGCAGTTCTTC.

This chain connects TRBV5-6 to TRBJ2-3; D is possibly TRBD1 or TRBD2 (6 bases each). V was pared by 1 base and J by 2 bases, with 11 bases between. Per germline, CDR1 SGHDT and CDR2 YYEEEE. The CDR3 length is 15 residues. CDR3: CASSLWGAHTDTQYF. CDR3 DNA sequence: TGTGCCAGCAGCTTGTGGGGGGCTCACACAGATACGCAGTATTTT.

The gene calls are TRBV29-1 and TRBJ2-7; a possible D gene is TRBD1 (5 bases). CDR1 and CDR2 (germline): SQVTM, ANQGSEA. The CDR3 is made up of 12 amino acids. Trimming stripped 3 bases from V and 2 bases from J, with 8 bases between. In DNA, the CDR3 is TGCAGCGTTGAGATAGGGGCCTACGAGCAGTACTTC. Its translation: CSVEIGAYEQYF.

The chain uses TRBV5-1 and TRBJ2-1; 12 bases fit TRBD1. V lost 4 bases and J lost 4; bases outside the gene matches: 12. From germline, CDR1 is SGHRS and CDR2 YFSETQ. The CDR3 runs 18 residues. The CDR3 nucleotides read TGCGCCAGCAGCCTCTACCAACGGGACAGGGGGCCGTACAATGAGCAGTTCTTC. Amino acids: CASSLYQRDRGPYNEQFF.

This clonotype was counted at least ten times. The chain links TRBV4-2 to TRBJ2-3; tentatively, D is TRBD2 (6 bases). Germline V CDR1 and CDR2: LGHNA, YNFKEQ. CDR3 size: 16 residues. V gave up 0 bases and J gave up 5 bases, with 15 bases separating them. The CDR3 reads CASSQDRAGSRDTQYF. The CDR3 nucleotides are TGTGCCAGCAGCCAAGATAGGGCGGGGAGCCGAGATACGCAGTATTTT.

The chain links TRBV20-1 to TRBJ2-1; 12 positions agree with TRBD2. The CDR3 runs 17 residues. The V segment lost 0 bases and the J segment 6 bases; nucleotides outside the gene matches: 9. Germline V gene data show CDR1 as DFQATT and CDR2 as SNEGSKA (reference sequence). The CDR3 here is CSARDLALAGGGNEQFF. Here the CDR3 DNA reads TGCAGTGCTAGAGATCTCGCACTAGCGGGGGGTGGCAATGAGCAGTTCTTC.

This clonotype has a count of ten or more. The V gene is TRBV2, the J gene TRBJ2-7; TRBD2 matches 8 bases. Germline V CDR1 and CDR2: SNHLY, FYNNEI. CDR3 length: 15 residues. V was pared by 5 bases and J by 3 bases, with 9 bases of the junction left unmatched. The CDR3 region is CASSRRASGLYEQYF. DNA for the CDR3: TGTGCCAGCAGTCGGCGGGCTAGCGGGCTCTACGAGCAGTACTTC.

This clonotype was seen many times. The chain combines TRBV24-1 with TRBJ1-2; weak D call: TRBD1 (5 bases). The germline gives CDR1 KGHDR, CDR2 SFDVKD. The CDR3 extends over 13 amino acids. Trimming removed 7 bases from V and 6 bases from J, with 14 bases in between. The CDR3 region is CATRQDRSDGYTF. The CDR3 DNA reads TGTGCCACCAGACAGGACCGTTCTGATGGCTACACCTTC.

This clonotype was observed a handful of times. The chain uses TRBV3-1 and TRBJ2-5, with 8 bases identical to TRBD2. J was trimmed by 5 bases and V by 3 bases; bases with no gene match: 8. CDR3 size: 15 residues. Germline assignment: CDR1 LGHDT and CDR2 YNNKEL (reference sequence). Here the CDR3 reads CASSQAGGARETQYF. Here the CDR3 DNA reads TGTGCCAGCAGCCAGGCCGGGGGGGCCAGGGAGACCCAGTACTTC.

In its sample, this clonotype was seen a few times. V gene TRBV3-1 combines with J gene TRBJ1-5; no clear D gene. With 4 bases removed from V and 4 bases from J, the gap between germline ends came to 8 bases. CDR1 is LGHDT and CDR2 is YNNKEL in the germline V gene (reference sequence). There are 13 residues in the CDR3. CDR3 sequence reads: CASSPTDNQPQHF. CDR3 coding DNA: TGTGCCAGCAGCCCTACAGATAATCAGCCCCAGCATTTT.

This clonotype has only a few counts. This chain joins TRBV7-9 and TRBJ1-1; D remains ambiguous. This CDR3 comprises 12 residues. Germline CDR1 reads SEHNR; CDR2 reads FQNEAQ (reference sequence). V dropped 6 bases and J dropped 5 bases, with 10 bases sitting between them. CDR3 protein: CASSSPVTEAFF. The CDR3 bases are TGTGCCAGCAGTTCGCCTGTAACTGAAGCTTTCTTT.

This clonotype has a handful of counts. The V and J genes are TRBV9 and TRBJ2-3; 7 bases line up with TRBD2. Germline V gene lookup returns CDR1 SGDLS and CDR2 YYNGEE. V lost 0 bases, J lost 6 bases, and 10 bases stayed unmatched. This CDR3 is 16 amino acids long. DNA of the CDR3: TGTGCCAGCAGCGTAGCTAGCGGCGGAGGTTGGGATACGCAGTATTTT. Translated: CASSVASGGGWDTQYF.

This clonotype was recorded at least ten times. The V and J genes are TRBV29-1 and TRBJ2-7, with 10 bases matching TRBD2. The ends lost 4 bases at V and 2 bases at J; junction bases unmatched: 8. Germline CDR1 reads SQVTM; CDR2 reads ANQGSEA. The CDR3 is made up of 15 amino acids. The CDR3 sequence: CSVVPTSGSTYEQYF. The CDR3 DNA is TGCAGCGTTGTACCGACTAGCGGGTCAACCTACGAGCAGTACTTC.

V is TRBV12-3 or TRBV12-4 and J is TRBJ2-2; unclear D gene. Between the trimmed V and J ends, which lost 1 base and 2 bases, there was a span of 14 bases. The CDR3 loop spans 17 amino acids. The CDR3 coding sequence is TGTGCCAGCAGTTTAGTGTGGGGTGTCTTAAACACCGGGGAGCTGTTTTTT. Its protein product is CASSLVWGVLNTGELFF.

V is TRBV2 and J is TRBJ1-1, with no clear D. V lost 0 bases, J lost 2 bases, and 19 bases lay in between. The CDR3 covers 18 residues. Germline V lookup: CDR1 SNHLY, CDR2 FYNNEI. CDR3: CASSEALSGWGTNTEAFF. The CDR3 region has the DNA TGTGCCAGCAGTGAAGCGCTGTCGGGGTGGGGAACCAACACTGAAGCTTTCTTT.